The 20 T cell receptor beta chains below come from one sample, sequenced in a study of cytomegalovirus exposure and HLA in healthy donors (dated by TCRdb to 2016 to 2017). Library creation used the immunoSEQ multiplex PCR assay. Drawn from immuneACCESS, this table holds only the in-frame rearrangements with V and J called that TCRdb kept. Clones are partly lost; checked studies trace under half to an unresolved V gene and leave the rest unexplained. The table for this sample lists around 300,000 clones; approximately 90% of them were counted only once. The ten largest clones take up over 0.7% of the sample. Sequencing input: PBMCs. The source of these receptors is a woman aged 18-29 years in good health and CMV-seronegative.

The chain joins TRBV28 to TRBJ2-1, with TRBD2 matching over 7 bases. This CDR3 is 16 amino acids long. Germline CDR1 is MDHEN and CDR2 is SYDVKM. With 5 bases clipped from V and 0 bases from J, the junction kept 7 bases outside the gene matches. CDR3 sequence: CASSPFGGSSYNEQFF. In nucleotides, the CDR3 is TGTGCCAGCAGTCCCTTTGGCGGGAGCTCCTACAATGAGCAGTTCTTC.

V is TRBV18 and J is TRBJ2-3; TRBD1 is a possible D gene (6 bases). The CDR3 is 14 amino acids. With 3 bases removed from V and 3 bases from J, the gap between germline ends came to 10 bases. The V gene's germline CDR1 is KGHSH and CDR2 LQKENI. The CDR3 here is CASSPLDRTDTQYF. In DNA form, the CDR3 reads TGTGCCAGCTCACCTTTGGACAGAACAGATACGCAGTATTTT.

This clone showed up just a few times. Distinct nucleotide sequences in the sample also encode this CDR3. The J gene is TRBJ2-1, the V gene TRBV7-3; 8 bases are shared with TRBD2. Trimming cost V 5 bases and J 2 bases; bases outside gene matches: 5. The CDR3 has 15 amino acids. From germline, CDR1 is SGHTA and CDR2 FQGTGA. This chain's CDR3 is CASSPTSGTYNEQFF. CDR3 bases: TGTGCCAGCAGCCCTACTAGCGGAACCTACAATGAGCAGTTCTTC.

The chain recombines TRBV9 with TRBJ2-2; 8 nucleotides line up with TRBD2. The CDR3 is 16 amino acids. Germline V lookup: CDR1 SGDLS, CDR2 YYNGEE. V dropped 0 bases and J dropped 7; count of bases not matched to a gene: 8. Here the CDR3 reads CASSVASGSFIGELFF. CDR3 bases: TGTGCCAGCAGCGTAGCCAGCGGGAGTTTTATCGGGGAGCTGTTTTTT.

This sequence joins TRBV27 and TRBJ2-3; a weak D match, TRBD1 (7 bases). The CDR3 consists of 15 residues. Germline assignment: CDR1 MNHEY and CDR2 SMNVEV (reference sequence). Trimming left V 0 bases short and J 8 bases short, with 15 bases between. CDR3 amino acids: CASSLSRQGGGTQYF. CDR3 sequence (DNA): TGTGCCAGCAGTTTATCAAGACAGGGAGGAGGTACGCAGTATTTT.

This sequence joins TRBV28 and TRBJ1-2; 7 nucleotides align to TRBD1. V lost 3 bases, J lost 4 bases, and 5 bases stayed unmatched. The CDR3 runs to 14 residues. CDR1 is MDHEN, CDR2 SYDVKM, per germline. Here the CDR3 DNA reads TGTGCCAGCAGTTTGACAGGGACGGGCTATGGCTACACCTTC. Translating it yields CASSLTGTGYGYTF.

The chain joins TRBV28 to TRBJ1-5; maybe TRBD1 (5 bases). Germline-derived CDR1 and CDR2 are MDHEN and SYDVKM. The CDR3 runs to 16 residues. The germline V and J ends were trimmed by 3 bases and 0 bases, with 12 bases remaining between them. CDR3 residues: CASSFRAGNSNQPQHF. The CDR3 nucleotides are TGTGCCAGCAGTTTTAGGGCAGGGAATAGCAATCAGCCCCAGCATTTT.

Concerning this clone itself: Within the sample, other DNA sequences also encode this same CDR3. This chain connects TRBV19 to TRBJ2-3; possible D gene TRBD2, 5 bases. V lost 6 bases to trimming and J lost 6 bases, with 7 bases between them. The germline V gene encodes CDR1 LNHDA and CDR2 SQIVND (reference sequence). The CDR3 loop spans 11 amino acids. The CDR3 protein is CASRGGDTQYF. CDR3 coding DNA: TGTGCCAGTAGAGGAGGCGATACGCAGTATTTT.

This clone showed up just once. J is TRBJ2-3 and V is TRBV2, with 8 bases that match TRBD2. J gave up 4 bases and V 5 bases, and 11 bases lay outside the gene matches. There are 16 residues in the CDR3. Germline V lookup: CDR1 SNHLY, CDR2 FYNNEI. In DNA, the CDR3 is TGTGCCAGCAGTCCTACCAGCGGGAGAGGCGCAGATACGCAGTATTTT. It specifies CASSPTSGRGADTQYF.

This clone was seen only a few times. The J gene is TRBJ2-5, the V gene TRBV9; 9 nucleotides align to TRBD1. The junction had 6 bases not matched to a gene; V was cut back by 1 base and J by 5 bases. From germline, CDR1 is SGDLS and CDR2 YYNGEE. The CDR3 is 15 amino acids. CDR3 nucleotides: TGTGCCAGCAGCGTAACGGGACAGGGAGGGGAGACCCAGTACTTC. This codes for CASSVTGQGGETQYF.

V is TRBV2 and J is TRBJ1-1; D might be TRBD1 (6 bases). Germline lookup yields CDR1 SNHLY and CDR2 FYNNEI. The V gene lost 8 bases and the J gene lost 1 base, with 11 bases spanning the gap. CDR3 size: 13 residues. As DNA, the CDR3 is TGTGCCAGCGCCGGGACATCGAACACTGAAGCTTTCTTT. Translated: CASAGTSNTEAFF. The whole variable domain, filled in from reference TRBV2 and TRBJ1-1, reads EPEVTQTPSHQVTQMGQEVILRCVPISNHLYFYWYRQILGQKVEFLVSFYNNEISEKSEIFDDQFSVERPDGSNFTLKIRSTKLEDSAMYFCASAGTSNTEAFFGQGTRLTVV.

As concerns this clone: At the DNA level, this CDR3 is encoded by other sequences in the same sample as well. V usage is TRBV6-5 and J usage is TRBJ2-7; 12 nucleotides line up with TRBD2. This CDR3 spans 16 amino acids. Unmatched junction bases numbered 3, after V lost 0 bases and J lost 3 bases. CDR1 and CDR2 (germline): MNHEY, SVGAGI. The CDR3 reads CASSYSGLAGVYEQYF. The CDR3, as DNA: TGTGCCAGCAGTTACTCGGGACTAGCGGGCGTCTACGAGCAGTACTTC.

This rearrangement joins TRBV5-1 to TRBJ2-7, with 9 bases matching TRBD1. CDR1 SGHRS and CDR2 YFSETQ come from the germline V gene. V trimming: 4 bases; J trimming: 7 bases; junction bases outside the gene matches: 12. The CDR3 consists of 15 residues. The CDR3 DNA follows: TGCGCCAGCAGCCGCGCCGGGACAGGGACTTGGGAGCAGTACTTC. Translation: CASSRAGTGTWEQYF.

Turning to this clone: One end of the junction is discordant with germline, which a read error may explain. The rearrangement joins TRBV7-7 to TRBJ2-7; a weak D match, TRBD1 (6 bases). This CDR3 region has 15 residues. Germline V CDR1 and CDR2: SSHAT, FNYEAQ (reference sequence). The CDR3 sequence is CASSLTDSHTNEQYF. DNA of the CDR3: TGTGCTAGCAGCTTAACGGACAGCCACACCAACGAGCAGTACTTC.

This chain uses TRBV2 with TRBJ2-1; TRBD1 aligns across 7 bases. Losses at the gene ends were 2 bases for V and 9 bases for J; bases not matched to a gene: 10. Per the germline V gene, CDR1 is SNHLY and CDR2 is FYNNEI. The CDR3 loop spans 15 amino acids. CDR3 in amino acids: CASSETGVRGSEQFF. The CDR3 DNA reads TGTGCCAGCAGTGAAACAGGGGTGAGGGGTAGTGAGCAGTTCTTC.

The V and J genes are TRBV11-3 and TRBJ1-1, with D perhaps TRBD1 (5 bases). This CDR3 spans 16 amino acids. The germline V gene has CDR1 SGHNT and CDR2 YENEEA. The germline V and J ends were trimmed by 5 bases and 5 bases, with 21 bases remaining between them. The CDR3 region has the DNA TGTGCCAGCAGCCTTGGGAGGGGCGCACCTCATACTGAAGCTTTCTTT. Amino acid sequence: CASSLGRGAPHTEAFF. The entire variable domain, with the rest obtained from reference TRBV11-3 and TRBJ1-1, is as follows: EAGVVQSPRYKIIEKKQPVAFWCNPISGHNTLYWYLQNLGQGPELLIRYENEEAVDDSQLPKDRFSAERLKGVDSTLKIQPAELGDSAVYLCASSLGRGAPHTEAFFGQGTRLTVV.

The V and J genes are TRBV28 and TRBJ1-2; TRBD1 aligns across 7 bases. The germline CDR1 and CDR2 sequences are MDHEN and SYDVKM. With 7 bases clipped from V and 4 bases from J, the junction kept 12 bases outside the gene matches. This CDR3 is 15 amino acids long. CDR3: CASTPMRGRAYGYTF. CDR3 DNA: TGTGCCAGCACTCCGATGAGGGGGCGCGCCTATGGCTACACCTTC.

The V call is TRBV12-5, the J call TRBJ1-2, with 9 bases fitting TRBD1. The CDR3 length is 16 residues. V was clipped by 2 bases and J by 4 bases; unmatched bases: 8. Per germline, CDR1 LGHNT and CDR2 FRNRAP. The CDR3 DNA follows: TGTGCTAGTGGTTTGTTTGGGACAGGGAAGAGCTATGGCTACACCTTC. Its protein product is CASGLFGTGKSYGYTF.

The chain links TRBV7-9 to TRBJ2-7; maybe TRBD2 (5 bases). Looked up from germline, CDR1 is SEHNR and CDR2 is FQNEAQ (reference sequence). Deletions cut 6 bases from V and 2 bases from J, with 17 bases between. The CDR3 totals 15 residues. CDR3 DNA sequence: TGTGCCAGCAGTGGAGGACCGATTGACGCCTACGAGCAGTACTTC. It codes for CASSGGPIDAYEQYF.

This clone occurred once. V and J are TRBV7-9 and TRBJ1-5, with 8 bases aligning to TRBD1. CDR3 size: 17 residues. Germline assignment: CDR1 SEHNR and CDR2 FQNEAQ (reference sequence). V lost 3 bases, J lost 6 bases, and 13 bases stayed unmatched. The CDR3 sequence: CASSLTSQGGYIQPQHF. The CDR3 DNA follows: TGTGCCAGCAGCTTGACTTCACAGGGGGGGTATATTCAGCCCCAGCATTTT.